This T cell receptor (beta chain) was retrieved from a study of T cell responses to AZD1222 COVID-19 vaccine. General study points: After the peak T cell response, and only then, were repertoires sampled. Increased Spike-specific TCR breadth and depth were observed after two AZD1222 doses.

The method was immunoSEQ multiplex PCR; TCRdb's version includes in-frame clones alone and lacks a portion of them. The repertoire holds around 140,000 clones, with more than 85% as singletons. A word on this clone: Antigen unknown.

This CDR3 region has 18 residues. Unmatched junction bases numbered 6, after V lost 0 bases and J lost 0 bases. Germline loops: CDR1 SNHLY, CDR2 FYNNEI. This receptor was identified in an adult who had recovered from COVID-19. The sample was peripheral blood, taken after recovery from COVID-19. V usage is TRBV2 and J usage is TRBJ2-7, with 12 positions matching TRBD2. CDR3 protein: CASSEAGTSGFSSYEQYF. The CDR3 coding sequence is TGTGCCAGCAGTGAAGCCGGGACTAGCGGGTTTAGCTCCTACGAGCAGTACTTC.